Below, one T cell receptor (beta chain) is given with its context. These data come from a study of shared clonotypes between healthy human individuals. This table comes from immunoSEQ multiplex PCR, and its TCRdb copy is limited to in-frame clones, with some not included. The data hold a few million clones, with roughly 95% observed a single time. The CDR3 is 15 amino acids. Germline V lookup: CDR1 MNHNS, CDR2 SASEGT. The germline V and J ends were trimmed by 10 bases and 6 bases, with 22 bases remaining between them. What was sequenced was naive CD4+ T cells sorted from blood. Subset defined: CD45RA+ positively selected. The genes are TRBV6-1 and TRBJ1-5; possibly TRBD1 for D (5 bases). This TCR was recovered from a man younger than 35 in good health. This CDR3 is CATIAPRGGSQPQHF. DNA for the CDR3: TGTGCCACCATAGCTCCTAGGGGCGGAAGTCAGCCCCAGCATTTT.